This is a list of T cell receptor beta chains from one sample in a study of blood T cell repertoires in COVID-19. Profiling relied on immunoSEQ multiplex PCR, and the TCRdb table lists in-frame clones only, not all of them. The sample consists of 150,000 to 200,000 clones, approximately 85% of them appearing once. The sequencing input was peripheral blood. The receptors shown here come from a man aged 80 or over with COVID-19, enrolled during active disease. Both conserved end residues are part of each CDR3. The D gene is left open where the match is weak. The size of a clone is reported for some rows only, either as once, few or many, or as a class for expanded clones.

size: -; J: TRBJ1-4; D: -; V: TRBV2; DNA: TGTGCCAGCAGTGTCCCCTCAGGGAGCGGGGTTGAAAAACTGTTTTTT; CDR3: CASSVPSGSGVEKLFF
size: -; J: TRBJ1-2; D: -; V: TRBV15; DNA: TGTGCCACCAGCAGTCTCGGGGGGCGAGGCTACACCTTC; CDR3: CATSSLGGRGYTF
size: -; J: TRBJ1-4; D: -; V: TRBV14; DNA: TGTGCCAGCAGCCAAGGGGGAGTCACTAATGAAAAACTGTTTTTT; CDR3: CASSQGGVTNEKLFF
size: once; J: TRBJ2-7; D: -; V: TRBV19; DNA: TGTGCCAGTAGTCTTAAACAGGTTTCCTACGAGCAGTACTTC; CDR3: CASSLKQVSYEQYF
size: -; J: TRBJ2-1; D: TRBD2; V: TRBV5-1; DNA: TGCGCCAGCTCTATGGGACTAGCGGGGGGGCCGGTCAATGAGCAGTTCTTC; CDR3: CASSMGLAGGPVNEQFF
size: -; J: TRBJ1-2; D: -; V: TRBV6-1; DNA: TGTGCCAGCAGTGAATTGGGGGGGCATGACTATGGCTACACCTTC; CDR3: CASSELGGHDYGYTF
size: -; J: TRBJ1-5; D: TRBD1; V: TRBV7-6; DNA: TGTGCCAGCAGCCGAACGGGACAGGGAAATCAGCCCCAGCATTTT; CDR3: CASSRTGQGNQPQHF
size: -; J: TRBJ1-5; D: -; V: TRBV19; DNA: TGTGCCAGTTCGGGGGGAGGGACAAGGCGTAATCAGCCCCAGCATTTT; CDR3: CASSGGGTRRNQPQHF
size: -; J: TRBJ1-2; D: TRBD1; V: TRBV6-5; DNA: TGTGCCAGCAGTCGACAGGGGGAGACATCACATGGCTACACCTTC; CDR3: CASSRQGETSHGYTF
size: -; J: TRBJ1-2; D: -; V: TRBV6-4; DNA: TGTGCCAGCAGTGCGGGGGGAGGCTATGGCTACACCTTC; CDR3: CASSAGGGYGYTF
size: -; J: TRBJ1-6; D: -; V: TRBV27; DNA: TGTGCCAGCAGTTTGCGTTATAATTCACCCCTCCACTTT; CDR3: CASSLRYNSPLHF
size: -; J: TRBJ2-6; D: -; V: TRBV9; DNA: TGTGCCAGCAGCGTAATGAGCTCTGGGGCCAACGTCCTGACTTTC; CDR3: CASSVMSSGANVLTF
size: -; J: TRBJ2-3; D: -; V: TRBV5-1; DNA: TGCGCCAGCAGCTTAGGGCAGGGCCGCACAGATACGCAGTATTTT; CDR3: CASSLGQGRTDTQYF
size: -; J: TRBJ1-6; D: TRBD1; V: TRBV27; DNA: TGTGCCAGCAGCTGGGGACAGGGAAATTCACCCCTCCACTTT; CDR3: CASSWGQGNSPLHF
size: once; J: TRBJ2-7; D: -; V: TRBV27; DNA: TGTGCCAGCCCGTTTCGGTACGAGCAGTACTTC; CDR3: CASPFRYEQYF
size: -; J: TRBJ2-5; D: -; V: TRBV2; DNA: TGTGCCAGCGTAGACCAAGAGACCCAGTACTTC; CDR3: CASVDQETQYF
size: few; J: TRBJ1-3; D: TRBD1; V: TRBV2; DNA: TGTGCCAGCAGCTTTGGACAGGGGGCTGGAAACACCATATATTTT; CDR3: CASSFGQGAGNTIYF
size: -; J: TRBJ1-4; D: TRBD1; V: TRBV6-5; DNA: TGTGCCAGCAGCCGTACACAGGGGTCTGCGAGAAAACTGTTTTTT; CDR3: CASSRTQGSARKLFF
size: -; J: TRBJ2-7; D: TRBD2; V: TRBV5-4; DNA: TGTGCCAGCAGCCCCGCGGCTAGCGGAACCTACGAGCAGTACTTC; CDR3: CASSPAASGTYEQYF
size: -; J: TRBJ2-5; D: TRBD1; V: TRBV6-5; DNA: TGTGCCAGCAGCTGGGACAGACAAGAGACCCAGTACTTC; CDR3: CASSWDRQETQYF
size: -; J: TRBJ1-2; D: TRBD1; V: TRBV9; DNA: TGTGCCAGCAGCGTCGGGACAGGGGGTGAATATGGCTACACCTTC; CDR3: CASSVGTGGEYGYTF
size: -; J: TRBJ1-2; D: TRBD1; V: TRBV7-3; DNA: TGTGCCAGCAGCATGACAGGGTATTATGGCTACACCTTC; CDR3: CASSMTGYYGYTF
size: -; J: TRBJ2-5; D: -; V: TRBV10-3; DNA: TGTGCCATCAGTGGGGGGGAGGAGACCCAGTACTTC; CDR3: CAISGGEETQYF
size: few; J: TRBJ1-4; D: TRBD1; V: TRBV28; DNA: TGTGCCAGCAGTTCCCGGAGACAGGGGAGGACTGAAAAACTGTTTTTT; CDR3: CASSSRRQGRTEKLFF
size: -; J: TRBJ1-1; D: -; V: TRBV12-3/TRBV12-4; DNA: TGTGCCAGCAGTTTAGGAGACTTATCGGCTTTCTTT; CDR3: CASSLGDLSAFF
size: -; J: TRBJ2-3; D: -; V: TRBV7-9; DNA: TGTGCCAGCAGCTTAGTCGCGGGGTCGGGAGATACGCAGTATTTT; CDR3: CASSLVAGSGDTQYF
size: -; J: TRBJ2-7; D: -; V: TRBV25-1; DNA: TGTGCCAGCAGTGACCGAACAGGACCTGGGGACGAGCAGTACTTC; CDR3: CASSDRTGPGDEQYF
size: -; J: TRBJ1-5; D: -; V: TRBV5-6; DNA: TGTGCCAGCAGCTTGCGGGGGGGGACGGAGCCCCAGCATTTT; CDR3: CASSLRGGTEPQHF
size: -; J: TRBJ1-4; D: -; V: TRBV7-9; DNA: TGTGCCAGCAGCCAGACAGGTCCCCCAGAAAAACTGTTTTTT; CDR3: CASSQTGPPEKLFF
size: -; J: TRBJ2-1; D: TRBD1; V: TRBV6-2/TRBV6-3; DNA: TGTGCCAGCAGTTACCACCGGGACAGGGCGAATGAGCAGTTCTTC; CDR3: CASSYHRDRANEQFF
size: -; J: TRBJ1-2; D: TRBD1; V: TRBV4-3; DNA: TGCGCCAGCAGCCCCGGACAGGGAATCGGGCCTAACTATGGCTACACCTTC; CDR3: CASSPGQGIGPNYGYTF
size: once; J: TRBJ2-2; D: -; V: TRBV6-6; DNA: TGTGCCAGCAGTATCACAGGGAATTCCGGGGAGCTGTTTTTT; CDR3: CASSITGNSGELFF
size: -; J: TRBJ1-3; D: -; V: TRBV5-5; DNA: TGTGCCAGCAGCTTTGGCGCTGGAGCTGGAAACACCATATATTTT; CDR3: CASSFGAGAGNTIYF
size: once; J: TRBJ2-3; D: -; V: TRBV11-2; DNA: TGTGCCAGCAGCTTAGGGTCAGGGTCCACATATACGCAGTATTTT; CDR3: CASSLGSGSTYTQYF
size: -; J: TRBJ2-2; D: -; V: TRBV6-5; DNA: TGTGCCAGCAGTTTCCGTGGGGCGAGGGGGGAGCTGTTTTTT; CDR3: CASSFRGARGELFF
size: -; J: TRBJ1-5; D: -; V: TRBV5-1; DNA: TGCGCCAGCAGCTTGGACGGTAATCAGCCCCAGCATTTT; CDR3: CASSLDGNQPQHF